This T cell receptor (beta chain) originates from a study of spatial heterogeneity in lung cancer. About this clonotype: A read error may explain this, as a much larger clone is one base away.

Regarding time point: sample taken at primary tumor resection. No cells were sorted before sequencing. The whole RNA sequenced was extracted from tumor, nontumor lung or frozen PBMC. One entry per CDR3 protein, called by TCRdb with MiXCR from the 5' RACE reads. The sample has around 87,000 distinct CDR3 sequences; approximately 12% are singletons. This CDR3 region has 14 residues. Germline V gene sequence: CDR1 SQVTM, CDR2 ANQGSEA. V was pared by 6 bases and J by 9 bases, with 14 bases of the junction left unmatched. The rearrangement links TRBV29-1 to TRBJ2-4; 7 bases are a match to TRBD1. Material: PBMCs, obtained at surgery. The sequence derives from a male donor with early-stage non-small cell lung cancer. The CDR3 reads CSVGTALSSSIQYF. CDR3 bases: TGCAGCGTCGGGACAGCGTTGTCTTCTAGCATTCAGTACTTC.